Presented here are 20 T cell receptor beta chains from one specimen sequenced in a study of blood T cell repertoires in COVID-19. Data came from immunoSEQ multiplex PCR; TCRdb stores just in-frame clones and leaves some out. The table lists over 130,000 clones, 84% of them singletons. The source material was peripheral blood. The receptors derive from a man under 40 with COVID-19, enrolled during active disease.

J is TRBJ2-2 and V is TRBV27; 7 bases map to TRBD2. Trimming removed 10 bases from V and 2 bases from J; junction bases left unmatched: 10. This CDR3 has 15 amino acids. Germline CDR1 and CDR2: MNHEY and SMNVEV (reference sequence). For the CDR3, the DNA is TGTGCCACCAGACGGGGGGACTATAACACCGGGGAGCTGTTTTTT. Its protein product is CATRRGDYNTGELFF.

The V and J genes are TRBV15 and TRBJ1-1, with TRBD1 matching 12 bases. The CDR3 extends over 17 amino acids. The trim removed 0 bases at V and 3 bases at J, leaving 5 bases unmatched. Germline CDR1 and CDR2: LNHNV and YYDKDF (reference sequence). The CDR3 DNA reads TGTGCCACCAGCAGAGATTGGGGACAGGGGGCTGACACTGAAGCTTTCTTT. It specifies CATSRDWGQGADTEAFF.

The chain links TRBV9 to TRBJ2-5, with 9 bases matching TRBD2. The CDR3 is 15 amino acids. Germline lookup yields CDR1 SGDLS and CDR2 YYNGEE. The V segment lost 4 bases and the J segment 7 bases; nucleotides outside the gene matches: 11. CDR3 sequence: CASSPRREGLWTQYF. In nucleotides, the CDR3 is TGTGCCAGCAGCCCCCGGCGGGAGGGATTATGGACCCAGTACTTC.

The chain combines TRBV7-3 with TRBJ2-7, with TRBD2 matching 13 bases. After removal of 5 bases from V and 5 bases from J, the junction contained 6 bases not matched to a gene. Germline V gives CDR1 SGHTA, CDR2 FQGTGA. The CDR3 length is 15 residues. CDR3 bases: TGTGCCAGCAGCCCGACTAGCGGGAGGAGGGACGAGCAGTACTTC. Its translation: CASSPTSGRRDEQYF.

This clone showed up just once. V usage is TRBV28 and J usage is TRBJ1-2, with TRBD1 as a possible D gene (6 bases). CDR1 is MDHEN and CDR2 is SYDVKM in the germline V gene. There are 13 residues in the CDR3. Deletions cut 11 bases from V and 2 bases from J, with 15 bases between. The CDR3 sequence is CAVGGDFNYGYTF. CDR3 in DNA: TGTGCCGTAGGGGGGGATTTCAACTATGGCTACACCTTC.

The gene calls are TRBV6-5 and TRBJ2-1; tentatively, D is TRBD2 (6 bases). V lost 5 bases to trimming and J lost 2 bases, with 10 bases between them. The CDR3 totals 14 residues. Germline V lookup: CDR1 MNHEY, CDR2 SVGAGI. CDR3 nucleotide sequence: TGTGCCAGCAGTCCGACGGGGGCCTACAATGAGCAGTTCTTC. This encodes CASSPTGAYNEQFF.

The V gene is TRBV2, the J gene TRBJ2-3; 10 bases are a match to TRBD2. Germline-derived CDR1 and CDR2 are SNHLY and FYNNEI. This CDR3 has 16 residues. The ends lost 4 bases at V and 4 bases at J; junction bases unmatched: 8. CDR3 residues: CASSVYSGRVADTQYF. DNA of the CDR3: TGTGCCAGCAGTGTCTACAGCGGGAGGGTAGCAGATACGCAGTATTTT.

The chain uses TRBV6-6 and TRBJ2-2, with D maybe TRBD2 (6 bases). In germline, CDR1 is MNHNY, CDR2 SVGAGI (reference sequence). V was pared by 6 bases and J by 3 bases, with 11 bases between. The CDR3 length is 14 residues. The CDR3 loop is CASRRLVDTGELFF. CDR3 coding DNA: TGTGCCAGCAGGAGACTAGTGGACACCGGGGAGCTGTTTTTT.

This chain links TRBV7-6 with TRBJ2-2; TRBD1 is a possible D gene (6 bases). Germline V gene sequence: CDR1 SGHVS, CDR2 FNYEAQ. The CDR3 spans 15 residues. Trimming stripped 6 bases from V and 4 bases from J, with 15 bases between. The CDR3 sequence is CASRPTGLFTGELFF. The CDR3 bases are TGTGCCAGCAGACCTACAGGGCTATTCACCGGGGAGCTGTTTTTT. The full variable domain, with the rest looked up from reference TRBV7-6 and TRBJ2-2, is GAGVSQSPRYKVTKRGQDVALRCDPISGHVSLYWYRQALGQGPEFLTYFNYEAQQDKSGLPNDRFSAERPEGSISTLTIQRTEQRDSAMYRCASRPTGLFTGELFFGEGSRLTVL.

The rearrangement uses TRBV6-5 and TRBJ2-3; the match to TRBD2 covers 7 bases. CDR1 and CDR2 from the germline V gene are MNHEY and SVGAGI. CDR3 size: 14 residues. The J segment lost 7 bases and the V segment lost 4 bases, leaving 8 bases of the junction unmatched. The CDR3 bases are TGTGCCAGCAGTTCCACGGGAGGAAGAAATACGCAGTATTTT. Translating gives CASSSTGGRNTQYF.

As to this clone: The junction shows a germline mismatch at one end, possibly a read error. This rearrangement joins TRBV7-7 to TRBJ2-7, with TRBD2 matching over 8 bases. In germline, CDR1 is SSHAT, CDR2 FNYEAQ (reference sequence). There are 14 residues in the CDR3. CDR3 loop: CASSLGLGPYEQYF. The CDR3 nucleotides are TGTGCTAGCAGCTTGGGACTAGGTCCTTACGAGCAGTACTTC.

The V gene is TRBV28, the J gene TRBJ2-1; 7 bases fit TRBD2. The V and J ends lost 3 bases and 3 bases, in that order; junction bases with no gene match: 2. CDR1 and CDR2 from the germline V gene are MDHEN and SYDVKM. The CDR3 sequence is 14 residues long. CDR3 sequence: CASSFGTIYNEQFF. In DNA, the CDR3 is TGTGCCAGCAGTTTTGGGACTATCTACAATGAGCAGTTCTTC.

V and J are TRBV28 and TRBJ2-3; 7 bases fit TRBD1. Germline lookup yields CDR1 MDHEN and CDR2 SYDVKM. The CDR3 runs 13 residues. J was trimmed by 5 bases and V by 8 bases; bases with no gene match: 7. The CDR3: CASGTDRVDTQYF. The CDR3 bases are TGTGCCAGCGGGACAGACAGGGTAGATACGCAGTATTTT. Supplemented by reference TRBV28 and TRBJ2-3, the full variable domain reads DVKVTQSSRYLVKRTGEKVFLECVQDMDHENMFWYRQDPGLGLRLIYFSYDVKMKEKGDIPEGYSVSREKKERFSLILESASTNQTSMYLCASGTDRVDTQYFGPGTRLTVL.

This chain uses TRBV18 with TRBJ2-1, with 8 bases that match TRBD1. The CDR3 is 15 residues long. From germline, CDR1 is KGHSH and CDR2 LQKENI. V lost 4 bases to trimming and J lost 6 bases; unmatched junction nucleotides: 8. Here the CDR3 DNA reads TGTGCCAGCTCACAAGGACAGGGTATCCTCAATGAGCAGTTCTTC. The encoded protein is CASSQGQGILNEQFF.

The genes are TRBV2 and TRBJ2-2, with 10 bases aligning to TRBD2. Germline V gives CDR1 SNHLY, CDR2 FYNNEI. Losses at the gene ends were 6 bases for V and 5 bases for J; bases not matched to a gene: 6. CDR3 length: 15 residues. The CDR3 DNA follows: TGTGCCAGCAGGTCTAGCGGGAGTGCAACCGGGGAGCTGTTTTTT. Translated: CASRSSGSATGELFF.

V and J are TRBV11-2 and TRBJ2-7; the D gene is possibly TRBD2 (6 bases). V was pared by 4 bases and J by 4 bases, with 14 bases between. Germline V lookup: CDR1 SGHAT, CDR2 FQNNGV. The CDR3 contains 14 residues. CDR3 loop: CASSWSGGAYEQYF. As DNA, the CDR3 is TGTGCCAGCAGCTGGTCCGGCGGGGCGTACGAGCAGTACTTC.

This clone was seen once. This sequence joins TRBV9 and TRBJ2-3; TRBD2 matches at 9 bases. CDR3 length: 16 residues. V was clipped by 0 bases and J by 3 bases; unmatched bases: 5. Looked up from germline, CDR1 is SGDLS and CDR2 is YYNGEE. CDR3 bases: TGTGCCAGCAGCGTAGAAGGGACTAGCAGTACAGATACGCAGTATTTT. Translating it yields CASSVEGTSSTDTQYF.

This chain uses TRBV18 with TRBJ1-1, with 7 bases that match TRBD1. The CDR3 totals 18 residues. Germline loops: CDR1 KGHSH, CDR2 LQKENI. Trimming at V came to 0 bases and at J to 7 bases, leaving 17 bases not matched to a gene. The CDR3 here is CASSPPTGRRDGTLEAFF. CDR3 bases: TGTGCCAGCTCACCACCGACAGGGCGAAGGGATGGCACTCTTGAAGCTTTCTTT. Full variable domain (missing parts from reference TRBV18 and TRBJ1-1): NAGVMQNPRHLVRRRGQEARLRCSPMKGHSHVYWYRQLPEEGLKFMVYLQKENIIDESGMPKERFSAEFPKEGPSILRIQQVVRGDSAAYFCASSPPTGRRDGTLEAFFGQGTRLTVV.

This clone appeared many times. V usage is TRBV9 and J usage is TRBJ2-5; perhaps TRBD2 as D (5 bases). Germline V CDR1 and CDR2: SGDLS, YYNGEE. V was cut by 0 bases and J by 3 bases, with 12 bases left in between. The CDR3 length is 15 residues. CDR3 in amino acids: CASSVAWEREETQYF. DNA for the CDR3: TGTGCCAGCAGCGTAGCCTGGGAGAGAGAAGAGACCCAGTACTTC. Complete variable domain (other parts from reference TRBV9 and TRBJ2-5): DSGVTQTPKHLITATGQRVTLRCSPRSGDLSVYWYQQSLDQGLQFLIQYYNGEERAKGNILERFSAQQFPDLHSELNLSSLELGDSALYFCASSVAWEREETQYFGPGTRLLVL.

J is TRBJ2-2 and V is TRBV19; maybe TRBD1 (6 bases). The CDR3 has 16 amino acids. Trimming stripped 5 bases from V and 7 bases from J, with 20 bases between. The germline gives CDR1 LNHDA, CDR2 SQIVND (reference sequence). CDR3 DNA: TGTGCCAGTAGTCCGCGCGAAGGCTACAGGGACGGGGAGCTGTTTTTT. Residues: CASSPREGYRDGELFF.